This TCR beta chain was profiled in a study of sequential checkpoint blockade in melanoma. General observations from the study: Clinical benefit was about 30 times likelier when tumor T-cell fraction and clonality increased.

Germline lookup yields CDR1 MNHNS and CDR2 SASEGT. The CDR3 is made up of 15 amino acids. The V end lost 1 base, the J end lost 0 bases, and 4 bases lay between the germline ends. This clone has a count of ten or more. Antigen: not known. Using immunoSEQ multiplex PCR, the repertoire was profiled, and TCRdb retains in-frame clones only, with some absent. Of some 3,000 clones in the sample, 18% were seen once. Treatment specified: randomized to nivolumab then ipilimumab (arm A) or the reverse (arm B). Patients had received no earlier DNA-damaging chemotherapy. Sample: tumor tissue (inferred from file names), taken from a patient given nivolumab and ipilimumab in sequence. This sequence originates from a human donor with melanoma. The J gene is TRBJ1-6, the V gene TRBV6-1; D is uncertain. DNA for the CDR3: TGTGCCAGCAGTGAAGGCAGCTCCTATAATTCACCCCTCCACTTT. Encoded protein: CASSEGSSYNSPLHF.